This T cell receptor beta chain derives from a study of T cell clonotyping in hematopoietic cell transplantation. A note on this clone: No antigen is known for it. The junction and the germline gene differ at one end; a read error may be behind it.

Notes on the study in general: Pathologically expanded recipient clonotypes increased progressively from day 30 to day 180 as diversity fell. Few recipient clonotypes overlapped donors; over 95% were de novo at given depth. Broader posttransplant TCR repertoire diversity was predicted by graft donor and pretransplant recipient Inverse Simpson Index values.

The germline CDR1 and CDR2 sequences are DFQATT and SNEGSKA (reference sequence). CDR3 size: 10 residues. TCRdb's copy holds only in-frame clones and misses some; the assay was immunoSEQ multiplex PCR. The sample lists around 1,800 clones, more than 75% seen once, with roughly 8% in the top ten. The material sequenced was peripheral blood mononuclear cells. The chain combines TRBV20-1 with TRBJ1-2; no firm D call. The TCR was taken from a man aged 30 to 39 in good health. Some clones in this sample may be carry-over from other donors' samples. CDR3 nucleotides: TGCAGTGCTAGAGGTCTTGCCTACGACTTC. Protein: CSARGLAYDF.